This T cell receptor (beta chain) is from a study of T-cell reconstitution after alpha-beta-depleted transplantation in children. Notes on the study in general: Alpha-beta T cells about two months after transplant reportedly derived from several hundred expanded graft clones. Surviving thymic progenitors and recipient T cells were the source of high TCRbeta diversity at day 60 in some patients.

Germline-derived CDR1 and CDR2 are MDHEN and SYDVKM. The V gene end was trimmed by 6 bases and the J gene end by 4 bases; junction bases not matched to a gene: 11. CDR3 length: 16 amino acids. There are many counts of this clonotype. Antigen specificity is unknown. Unique molecular identifiers were incorporated during preparation of the TCRbeta library. TCRdb re-analysed the PCR reads in MiXCR, keeping a single row per CDR3 protein. The repertoire holds hundreds of thousands of distinct CDR3 sequences, with 10% to 15% as singletons. The clonotype was recovered from a male patient younger than 18 who had a stem cell transplant for acute myeloid leukemia, so the T cells may come from the graft donor. This specimen was PBMCs, mostly from graft donor cells, taken 360 days after TCRalphabeta/CD19-depleted stem cell transplant. The genes are TRBV28 and TRBJ2-2; the match to TRBD2 covers 7 bases. CDR3 sequence: CASRYLGGVGTGELFF. The CDR3 bases are TGTGCCAGCAGATATTTGGGGGGGGTAGGCACCGGGGAGCTGTTTTTT.